The 8 T cell receptor beta chains listed next were all sequenced from one sample in a study of control samples from healthy donors and cancer patients. The protocol was immunoSEQ multiplex PCR, while the TCRdb copy is restricted to in-frame clones and leaves out a portion. Here the sample spans 95,000 to 100,000 clones, more than 85% being singletons. The sequenced sample was blood. These receptors came from a man aged 30 to 45 in good health.

The chain is built from TRBV28 and TRBJ2-5, with 10 bases fitting TRBD1. The CDR3 consists of 16 residues. CDR1 and CDR2 (germline): MDHEN, SYDVKM. Losses at the gene ends were 7 bases for V and 2 bases for J; bases not matched to a gene: 10. The CDR3 reads CASTPWEGQGQETQYF. The CDR3 DNA is TGTGCCAGCACCCCCTGGGAGGGACAGGGGCAAGAGACCCAGTACTTC.

In nucleotides, the CDR3 is TGCGCCAGCAGTGATGTCGTCGGGCCCTCCCCAGATACGCAGTATTTT. This encodes CASSDVVGPSPDTQYF. The chain couples TRBV10-1 to TRBJ2-3; D is uncertain. The V end was cut by 3 bases, the J end by 4 bases, with 17 bases between. CDR1 is WNHNN, CDR2 SYGVQD, per germline (reference sequence). This CDR3 contains 16 residues.

This clone appeared a single time. J is TRBJ2-7 and V is TRBV5-1; D perhaps matches TRBD1 (6 bases). The CDR3 length is 15 residues. Germline CDR1 and CDR2: SGHRS and YFSETQ. Trimming took 4 bases from V and 5 from J, leaving 19 bases between them. CDR3 sequence: CASSPQTGGLHEQYF. In DNA form, the CDR3 reads TGCGCCAGCAGCCCCCAGACAGGCGGCCTGCACGAGCAGTACTTC.

This clone was observed a single time. The rearrangement links TRBV19 to TRBJ1-1, with D perhaps TRBD1 (6 bases). The germline V and J ends were trimmed by 4 bases and 0 bases, with 12 bases remaining between them. The length of the CDR3 is 15 residues. Germline values: CDR1 LNHDA, CDR2 SQIVND (reference sequence). The CDR3 DNA follows: TGTGCCAGTAGTAGTTGGGACAACATGAACACTGAAGCTTTCTTT. Its translation is CASSSWDNMNTEAFF. Using reference TRBV19 and TRBJ1-1 for the parts outside the CDR3, the full variable domain is DGGITQSPKYLFRKEGQNVTLSCEQNLNHDAMYWYRQDPGQGLRLIYYSQIVNDFQKGDIAEGYSVSREKKESFPLTVTSAQKNPTAFYLCASSSWDNMNTEAFFGQGTRLTVV.

This rearrangement joins TRBV4-2 to TRBJ1-4; the D gene is possibly TRBD1 (5 bases). V was trimmed by 0 bases and J by 1 base, leaving 15 bases between them. This CDR3 is built from 18 residues. Per the germline V gene, CDR1 is LGHNA and CDR2 is YNFKEQ. CDR3 sequence reads: CASSQDRRAGGTNEKLFF. CDR3 bases: TGTGCCAGCAGCCAAGATCGGCGCGCGGGGGGAACTAATGAAAAACTGTTTTTT.

J is TRBJ2-1 and V is TRBV6-5; TRBD1 is a possible D gene (6 bases). From germline, CDR1 is MNHEY and CDR2 SVGAGI. There are 13 residues in the CDR3. Deletions cut 7 bases from V and 8 bases from J, with 15 bases between. CDR3 sequence (DNA): TGTGCCAGCAATCCCACAGGGTATCATGAGCAGTTCTTC. Translation: CASNPTGYHEQFF.

The chain carries TRBV5-4 and TRBJ2-7, with 10 bases aligning to TRBD2. This CDR3 has 16 residues. V shed 4 bases and J 1 base; nucleotides not matched to a gene: 8. Germline CDR1 is SGHNT and CDR2 is YYREEE (reference sequence). CDR3 sequence reads: CASSILAGVKSYEQYF. As DNA, the CDR3 is TGTGCCAGCAGCATCCTAGCGGGAGTTAAGTCCTACGAGCAGTACTTC.

V is TRBV5-4 and J is TRBJ1-2; TRBD1 matches at 7 bases. V trimming: 4 bases; J trimming: 4 bases; junction bases outside the gene matches: 19. Germline V lookup: CDR1 SGHNT, CDR2 YYREEE (reference sequence). The length of the CDR3 is 18 residues. The CDR3 region is CASSLPGQTVKWGYGYTF. In nucleotides, the CDR3 is TGTGCCAGCAGCCTCCCGGGACAGACGGTAAAATGGGGCTATGGCTACACCTTC.